This T cell receptor (beta chain) was documented in a study of blood T cell repertoires in COVID-19. Looking at the study overall: Material from acute and convalescent COVID-19 was sourced from the United States, Italy and Spain. The analysed material was cDNA or gDNA that came from T cells, B-cell-depleted T cells, or PBMCs.

Using immunoSEQ multiplex PCR, the repertoire was profiled, and TCRdb retains in-frame clones only, with some absent. The table includes about 60,000 clones, about 80% detected once. Germline assignment: CDR1 GTSNPN and CDR2 SVGIG (reference sequence). V lost 2 bases and J lost 11; bases outside the gene matches: 7. The CDR3 extends over 12 amino acids. Seattle's enrolled individuals joined amid active infection and were then monitored longitudinally. The specimen was peripheral blood. V gene TRBV30 combines with J gene TRBJ2-3; 7 nucleotides align to TRBD1. This receptor was taken from a man in his fifties with COVID-19, enrolled during active disease. CDR3 sequence reads: CAWSFRQGLQYF. Written as DNA, the CDR3 is TGTGCCTGGAGTTTTAGACAGGGCCTGCAGTATTTT.